The present T cell receptor (beta chain) was sequenced within a study of blood T cell repertoires in COVID-19. Study background: Donors in the United States, Italy and Spain gave samples during acute or convalescent COVID-19.

Some clones are missing from TCRdb's copy, which holds only in-frame ones; the method was immunoSEQ multiplex PCR. There are about 240,000 clones in the sample; approximately 78% occur only once, and under 15% lies in the top ten. The CDR3 runs to 15 residues. With 3 bases removed from V and 3 bases from J, the gap between germline ends came to 14 bases. The V gene's germline CDR1 is SGHTA and CDR2 FQGNSA. This clone was observed a handful of times. This receptor was identified in an older woman with active or convalescent COVID-19. The V call is TRBV7-2, the J call TRBJ1-2; possibly TRBD1 for D (6 bases). The sequenced sample was peripheral blood. The CDR3 loop reads CASSFAVTGYYGYTF. The CDR3 DNA follows: TGTGCCAGCAGCTTCGCCGTCACAGGGTACTATGGCTACACCTTC.